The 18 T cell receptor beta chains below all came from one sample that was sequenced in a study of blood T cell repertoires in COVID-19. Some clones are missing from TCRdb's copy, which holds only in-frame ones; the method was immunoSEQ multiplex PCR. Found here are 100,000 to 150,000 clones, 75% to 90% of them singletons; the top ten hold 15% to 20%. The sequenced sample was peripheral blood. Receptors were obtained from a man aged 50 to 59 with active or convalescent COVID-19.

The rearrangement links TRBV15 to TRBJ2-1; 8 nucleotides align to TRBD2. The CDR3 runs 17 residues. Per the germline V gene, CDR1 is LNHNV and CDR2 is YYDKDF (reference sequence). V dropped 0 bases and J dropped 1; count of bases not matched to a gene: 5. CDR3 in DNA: TGTGCCACCAGCAGAGAACTAGCGGCCGATTCCTACAATGAGCAGTTCTTC. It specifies CATSRELAADSYNEQFF.

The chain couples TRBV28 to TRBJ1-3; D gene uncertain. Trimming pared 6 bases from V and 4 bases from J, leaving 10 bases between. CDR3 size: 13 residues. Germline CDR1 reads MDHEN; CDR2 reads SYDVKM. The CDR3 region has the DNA TGTGCCAGCAGCTTCCCAGTAGGAAACACCATATATTTT. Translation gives CASSFPVGNTIYF.

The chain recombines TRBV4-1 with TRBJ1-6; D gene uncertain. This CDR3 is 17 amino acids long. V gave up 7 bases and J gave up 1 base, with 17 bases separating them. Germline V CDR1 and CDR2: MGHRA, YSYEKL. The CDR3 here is CASTIIADGSYNSPLHF. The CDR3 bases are TGCGCCAGCACCATCATTGCCGACGGGTCCTATAATTCACCCCTCCACTTT.

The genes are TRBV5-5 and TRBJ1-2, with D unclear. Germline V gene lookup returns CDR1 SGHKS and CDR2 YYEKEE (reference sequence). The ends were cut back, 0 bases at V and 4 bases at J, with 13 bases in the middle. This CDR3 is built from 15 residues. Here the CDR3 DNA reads TGTGCCAGCAGCTTGGTCAGAACCAGGTCCTATGGCTACACCTTC. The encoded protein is CASSLVRTRSYGYTF.

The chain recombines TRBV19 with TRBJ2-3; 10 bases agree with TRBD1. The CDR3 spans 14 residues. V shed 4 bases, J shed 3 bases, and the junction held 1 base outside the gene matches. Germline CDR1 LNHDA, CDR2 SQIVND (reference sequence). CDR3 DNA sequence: TGTGCCAGTAGTAGGGACAGGGGTACAGATACGCAGTATTTT. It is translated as CASSRDRGTDTQYF.

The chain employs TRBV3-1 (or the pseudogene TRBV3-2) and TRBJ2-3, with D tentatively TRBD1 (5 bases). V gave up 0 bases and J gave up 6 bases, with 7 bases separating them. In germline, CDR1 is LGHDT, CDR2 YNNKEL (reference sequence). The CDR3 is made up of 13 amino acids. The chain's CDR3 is CASSQDRVDTQYF. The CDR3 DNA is TGTGCCAGCAGCCAAGACAGGGTGGATACGCAGTATTTT.

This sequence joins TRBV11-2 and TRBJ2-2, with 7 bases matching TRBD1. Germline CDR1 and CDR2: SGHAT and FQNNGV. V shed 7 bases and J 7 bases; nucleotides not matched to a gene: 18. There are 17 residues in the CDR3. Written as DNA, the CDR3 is TGTGCCAGCACCCCCACCGGTGGACAGGTCATTGGCGGGGAGCTGTTTTTT. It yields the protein CASTPTGGQVIGGELFF.

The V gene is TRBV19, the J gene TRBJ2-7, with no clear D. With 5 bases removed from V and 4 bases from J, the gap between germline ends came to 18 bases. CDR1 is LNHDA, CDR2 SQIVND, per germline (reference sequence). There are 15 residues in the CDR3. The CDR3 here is CASSPRSQPLYEQYF. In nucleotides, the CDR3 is TGTGCCAGTAGTCCCCGAAGCCAACCCCTATACGAGCAGTACTTC.

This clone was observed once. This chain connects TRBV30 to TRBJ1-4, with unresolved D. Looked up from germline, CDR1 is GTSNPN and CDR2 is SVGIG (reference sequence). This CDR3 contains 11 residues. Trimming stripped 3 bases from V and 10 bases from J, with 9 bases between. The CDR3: CAWRSGGKLFF. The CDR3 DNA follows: TGTGCCTGGAGATCGGGAGGAAAACTGTTTTTT.

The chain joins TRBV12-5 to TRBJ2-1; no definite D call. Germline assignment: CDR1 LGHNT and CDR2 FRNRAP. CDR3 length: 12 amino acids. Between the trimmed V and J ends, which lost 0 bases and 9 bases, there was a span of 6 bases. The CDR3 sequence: CASGLVKPEQFF. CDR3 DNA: TGTGCTAGTGGTTTGGTAAAGCCTGAGCAGTTCTTC.

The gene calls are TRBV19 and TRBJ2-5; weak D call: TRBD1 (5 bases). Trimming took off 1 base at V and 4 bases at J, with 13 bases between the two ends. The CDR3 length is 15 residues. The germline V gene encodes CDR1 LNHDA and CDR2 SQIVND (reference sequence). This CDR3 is CASSIGWGQGETQYF. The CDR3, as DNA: TGTGCCAGTAGTATAGGGTGGGGTCAGGGAGAGACCCAGTACTTC.

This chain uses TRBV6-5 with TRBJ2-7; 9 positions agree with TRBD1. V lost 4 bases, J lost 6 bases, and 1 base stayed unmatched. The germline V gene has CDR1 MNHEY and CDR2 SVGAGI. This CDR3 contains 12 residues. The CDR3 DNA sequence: TGTGCCAGCAGTTTGGACAGGGGCGAGCAGTACTTC. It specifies CASSLDRGEQYF.

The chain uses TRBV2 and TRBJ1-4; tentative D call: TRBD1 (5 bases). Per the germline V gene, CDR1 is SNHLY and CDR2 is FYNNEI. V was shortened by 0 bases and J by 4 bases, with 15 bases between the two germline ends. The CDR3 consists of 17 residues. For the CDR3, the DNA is TGTGCCAGCAGTGAAGCTGGCGGGGGGGTATATAATGAAAAACTGTTTTTT. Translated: CASSEAGGGVYNEKLFF.

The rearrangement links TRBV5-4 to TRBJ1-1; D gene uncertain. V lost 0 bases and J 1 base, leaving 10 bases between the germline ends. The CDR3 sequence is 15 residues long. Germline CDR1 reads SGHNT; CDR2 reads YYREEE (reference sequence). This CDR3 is CASSLERATNTEAFF. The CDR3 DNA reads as TGTGCCAGCAGCTTGGAGCGGGCTACGAACACTGAAGCTTTCTTT.

The CDR3 protein is CASSESPSTEAFF. The CDR3 DNA sequence: TGCGCCAGCAGTGAGTCTCCGTCCACTGAAGCTTTCTTT. The chain is built from TRBV10-1 and TRBJ1-1; D unclear. The germline V and J ends were trimmed by 0 bases and 4 bases, with 6 bases remaining between them. Germline V gene sequence: CDR1 WNHNN, CDR2 SYGVQD (reference sequence). The CDR3 has 13 residues.

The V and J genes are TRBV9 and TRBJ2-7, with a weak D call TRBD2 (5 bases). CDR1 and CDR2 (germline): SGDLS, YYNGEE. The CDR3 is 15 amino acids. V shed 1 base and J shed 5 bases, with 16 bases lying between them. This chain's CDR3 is CASSVNGLAWDEQYF. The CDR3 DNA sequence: TGTGCCAGCAGCGTAAATGGATTAGCGTGGGACGAGCAGTACTTC.

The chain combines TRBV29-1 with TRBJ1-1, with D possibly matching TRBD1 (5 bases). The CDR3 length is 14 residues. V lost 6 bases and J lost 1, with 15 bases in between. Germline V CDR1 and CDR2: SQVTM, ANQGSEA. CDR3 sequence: CSVARPGENTEAFF. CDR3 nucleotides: TGCAGCGTAGCCAGGCCGGGGGAGAACACTGAAGCTTTCTTT.

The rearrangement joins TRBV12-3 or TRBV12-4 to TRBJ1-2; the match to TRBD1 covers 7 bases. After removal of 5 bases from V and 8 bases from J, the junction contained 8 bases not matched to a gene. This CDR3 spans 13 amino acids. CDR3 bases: TGTGCCAGCAGTCCCACAGGGGTACAAGGCTACACCTTC. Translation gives CASSPTGVQGYTF.